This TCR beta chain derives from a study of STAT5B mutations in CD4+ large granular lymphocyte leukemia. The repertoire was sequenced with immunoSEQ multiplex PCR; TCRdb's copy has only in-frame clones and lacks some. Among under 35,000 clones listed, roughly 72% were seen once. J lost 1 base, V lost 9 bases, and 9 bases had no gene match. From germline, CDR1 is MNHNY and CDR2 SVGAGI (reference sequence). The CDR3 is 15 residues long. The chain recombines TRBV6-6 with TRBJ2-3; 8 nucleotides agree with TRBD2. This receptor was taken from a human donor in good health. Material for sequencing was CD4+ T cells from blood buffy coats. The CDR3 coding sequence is TGTGCCAGTTGGGGGGCGGGAGGTGGCACAGATACGCAGTATTTT. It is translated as CASWGAGGGTDTQYF.